Below, 27 T cell receptor beta chains from the same sample are listed, as sequenced in a study of human T cells and chemical hapten exposure. Time point specified: patch test 1, 2 weeks after DPC sensitization. Specified treatment: therapeutic diphenylcyclopropenone sensitization with weekly scalp DPC. MiXCR, run by TCRdb on the RACE reads, gives a single entry per CDR3 protein. Among about 380,000 distinct CDR3 sequences listed, roughly 4.8% were seen once. The sequences come from whole blood, collected in connection with sensitization to the hapten diphenylcyclopropenone (DPC). Every receptor here comes from a woman between 45 and 60 years old with alopecia areata. Some clones in this sample may be carry-over from other donors' samples.

This clonotype turned up a few times. CDR3: CASSYSRGPLYEQYF. The DNA of the CDR3 is TGTGCCAGCAGTTACTCGCGGGGTCCCCTCTACGAGCAGTACTTC. V is TRBV6-6 and J is TRBJ2-7, with D perhaps matching TRBD2 (6 bases). Germline V CDR1 and CDR2: MNHNY, SVGAGI (reference sequence). CDR3 length: 15 residues. Trimming pared 0 bases from V and 3 bases from J, leaving 12 bases between.

For this clonotype: A much bigger clone sits one base away, suggesting this may be a read error. The chain links TRBV29-1 to TRBJ2-1; D gene unclear. The J call may be mistaken, given a closer DNA end match to TRBJ2-7. CDR3 length equals 11 residues. From germline, CDR1 is SQVTM and CDR2 ANQGSEA. DNA of the CDR3: TGCAGCGTTGAAGGTCTAGGTGAGCAGTACTTC. Its protein is CSVEGLGEQYF.

At least ten counts were recorded for this clonotype. The rearrangement uses TRBV19 and TRBJ2-5; unclear D gene. V lost 2 bases, J lost 3 bases, and 4 bases lay in between. CDR3 length: 12 amino acids. CDR1 and CDR2 from the germline V gene are LNHDA and SQIVND (reference sequence). The CDR3 here is CASSIREETQYF. The CDR3 nucleotides read TGTGCCAGTAGTATACGGGAAGAGACCCAGTACTTC.

This clonotype turned up a few times. DNA for the CDR3: TGTGCCAGCAGCCCCCGACGTGGGGGGGCCAATGAGCAGTTCTTC. Protein: CASSPRRGGANEQFF. The rearrangement links TRBV3-1 to TRBJ2-1, with a weak D call TRBD2 (7 bases). The V end lost 4 bases, the J end lost 6 bases, and 16 bases lay between the germline ends. This CDR3 comprises 15 residues. Germline V gives CDR1 LGHDT, CDR2 YNNKEL (reference sequence).

The table lists this clonotype with a few counts. The chain carries TRBV12-3 or TRBV12-4 and TRBJ2-3, with D perhaps TRBD1 or TRBD2 (5 bases each). V gave up 6 bases and J gave up 2 bases, with 12 bases separating them. This CDR3 comprises 14 residues. CDR3 sequence reads: CASRGTDHTDTQYF. The CDR3 DNA sequence: TGTGCCAGCAGGGGGACGGACCACACAGATACGCAGTATTTT.

This clonotype was counted at least ten times. This chain uses TRBV4-1 with TRBJ1-4, with a possible D match to TRBD1 (5 bases). V was clipped by 1 base and J by 0 bases, with 12 bases between them. This CDR3 has 17 amino acids. The germline gives CDR1 MGHRA, CDR2 YSYEKL. CDR3 sequence: CASSQGQRFATNEKLFF. As DNA, the CDR3 is TGCGCCAGCAGCCAAGGACAGCGTTTTGCAACTAATGAAAAACTGTTTTTT.

At least ten counts were recorded for this clonotype. The chain uses TRBV19 and TRBJ1-5, with a tentative D call TRBD1 (6 bases). The CDR3 is 15 residues long. Germline CDR1 LNHDA, CDR2 SQIVND (reference sequence). Between the trimmed V and J ends, which lost 3 bases and 1 base, there was a span of 10 bases. The CDR3 protein is CASSIGQLSNQPQHF. The CDR3 bases are TGTGCCAGTAGTATCGGACAGTTGAGCAATCAGCCCCAGCATTTT.

This chain uses TRBV3-1 with TRBJ2-1; tentatively, D is TRBD1 or TRBD2 (5 bases each). This CDR3 comprises 14 residues. Per the germline V gene, CDR1 is LGHDT and CDR2 is YNNKEL (reference sequence). The V gene lost 3 bases and the J gene lost 11 bases, with 17 bases spanning the gap. This CDR3 is CASSQRQRGSQQFF. CDR3 DNA: TGTGCCAGCAGCCAGAGACAGCGAGGGTCCCAGCAGTTCTTC.

This chain uses TRBV20-1 with TRBJ1-1; D remains unclear. This CDR3 has 12 residues. Germline CDR1 DFQATT, CDR2 SNEGSKA (reference sequence). V gave up 3 bases and J gave up 7 bases, with 12 bases separating them. The CDR3, as DNA: TGCAGTGCTAGTATCAGGCGACATGAAGCTTTCTTT. Encoded protein: CSASIRRHEAFF.

This clonotype came up many times. The rearrangement joins TRBV6-5 to TRBJ2-3; D gene ambiguous. V dropped 2 bases and J dropped 8 bases, with 8 bases sitting between them. The V gene's germline CDR1 is MNHEY and CDR2 SVGAGI. The CDR3 totals 12 residues. This chain's CDR3 is CASSYGPGTQYF. The CDR3 DNA is TGTGCCAGCAGTTACGGTCCCGGTACGCAGTATTTT.

There are a few counts of this clonotype. The chain carries TRBV5-6 and TRBJ1-6; 9 bases line up with TRBD1. Germline lookup yields CDR1 SGHDT and CDR2 YYEEEE. CDR3 length: 15 residues. V shed 3 bases and J 8 bases; nucleotides not matched to a gene: 6. CDR3: CASSWTGAMDSPLHF. The CDR3 bases are TGTGCCAGCAGCTGGACAGGGGCAATGGATTCACCCCTCCACTTT.

This clonotype was counted between two and nine times. This chain connects TRBV4-1 to TRBJ2-7; D remains unclear. V dropped 4 bases and J dropped 7 bases, with 11 bases sitting between them. There are 12 residues in the CDR3. Germline-derived CDR1 and CDR2 are MGHRA and YSYEKL. CDR3 DNA: TGCGCCAGCAGCCGGGTGGGGATGGAGCAGTACTTC. Its translation is CASSRVGMEQYF.

This rearrangement joins TRBV27 to TRBJ2-5; 13 positions agree with TRBD2. The V and J ends lost 1 base and 0 bases, in that order; junction bases with no gene match: 2. Per germline, CDR1 MNHEY and CDR2 SMNVEV (reference sequence). The CDR3 totals 17 residues. DNA of the CDR3: TGTGCCAGCAGTTTATGGGGGACTAGCGGGGACCAAGAGACCCAGTACTTC. Its translation is CASSLWGTSGDQETQYF.

This clonotype showed up many times. The chain joins TRBV24-1 to TRBJ2-3; D not resolved. The CDR3 sequence is 12 residues long. Germline CDR1 and CDR2: KGHDR and SFDVKD. The V end lost 4 bases, the J end lost 6 bases, and 7 bases lay between the germline ends. Written as DNA, the CDR3 is TGTGCCACCAGTGACAGTAGGGATACGCAGTATTTT. Encoded protein: CATSDSRDTQYF.

There are many counts of this clonotype. The chain couples TRBV12-3 or TRBV12-4 to TRBJ1-1; the D is unclear. The CDR3 spans 14 residues. Trimming left V 7 bases short and J 5 bases short, with 17 bases between. CDR3 loop: CASTLQRSETEAFF. CDR3 nucleotide sequence: TGTGCCAGCACCCTCCAGCGTTCGGAGACTGAAGCTTTCTTT.

This clonotype has at least ten counts. The chain links TRBV20-1 to TRBJ1-5; 7 bases are shared with TRBD1. The CDR3 has 14 amino acids. J lost 7 bases, V lost 6 bases, and 12 bases had no gene match. Germline loops: CDR1 DFQATT, CDR2 SNEGSKA (reference sequence). CDR3 loop: CSAERDRVWQPQHF. The DNA of the CDR3 is TGCAGTGCCGAACGTGACAGGGTTTGGCAGCCCCAGCATTTT.

Worth noting for this clonotype: This may arise from a read error, as a much more abundant clone is one base away. This chain connects TRBV7-9 to TRBJ2-7; possibly TRBD2 for D (7 bases). In germline, CDR1 is SEHNR, CDR2 FQNEAQ (reference sequence). The CDR3 sequence is 13 residues long. The CDR3 loop reads CVSRGGRSYEQYF. CDR3 DNA sequence: TGTGTCTCCCGCGGGGGCCGGTCCTACGAGCAGTACTTC. Using reference TRBV7-9 and TRBJ2-7 for the parts outside the CDR3, the full variable domain is DTGVSQNPRHKITKRGQNVTFRCDPISEHNRLYWYRQTLGQGPEFLTYFQNEAQLEKSRLLSDRFSAERPKGSFSTLEIQRTEQGDSAMYLCVSRGGRSYEQYFGPGTRLTVT.

The chain carries TRBV6-5 and TRBJ2-5, with TRBD2 matching over 7 bases. CDR3 length equals 13 residues. Germline V gene sequence: CDR1 MNHEY, CDR2 SVGAGI. V lost 4 bases to trimming and J lost 5 bases; unmatched junction nucleotides: 4. The CDR3 nucleotides read TGTGCCAGCAGTTCCGGACTAGTGGAGACCCAGTACTTC. The encoded protein is CASSSGLVETQYF.

This clonotype came up many times. The V and J genes are TRBV13 and TRBJ1-4, with D possibly being TRBD1 (5 bases). The CDR3 extends over 16 amino acids. V shed 5 bases and J shed 6 bases, with 19 bases lying between them. Germline V gives CDR1 PRHDT, CDR2 FYEKMQ (reference sequence). The CDR3, as DNA: TGTGCCAGCAGCATGGGGACCCAATTCGGTGATGAAAAACTGTTTTTT. This encodes CASSMGTQFGDEKLFF.

The table lists this clonotype with many counts. The chain links TRBV29-1 to TRBJ1-1; 10 bases map to TRBD1. Trimming took 6 bases from V and 2 from J; bases not matched to a gene: 9. The CDR3 has 15 amino acids. CDR1 is SQVTM and CDR2 is ANQGSEA in the germline V gene. Here the CDR3 reads CSVGGDRGLNTEAFF. CDR3 nucleotides: TGCAGCGTGGGAGGGGACAGGGGCCTTAACACTGAAGCTTTCTTT.

This clonotype was found a few times. The chain recombines TRBV7-8 with TRBJ1-6; possible D gene TRBD1, 5 bases. CDR1 and CDR2 (germline): SGHVS, FQNEAQ. V lost 5 bases to trimming and J lost 10 bases, with 18 bases between them. This CDR3 contains 15 residues. CDR3 DNA sequence: TGTGCCAGCAGCCCGCGGCAGGGTGCTAGGTCACCCCTCCACTTT. Protein: CASSPRQGARSPLHF.

This clonotype was recorded at least ten times. This chain joins TRBV5-1 and TRBJ2-3; D unresolved. Trimming stripped 5 bases from V and 6 bases from J, with 7 bases between. This CDR3 comprises 11 residues. The germline V gene encodes CDR1 SGHRS and CDR2 YFSETQ. CDR3 bases: TGCGCCAGCAGTAGGCAGGATACGCAGTATTTT. This codes for CASSRQDTQYF.

This clonotype was seen many times. This rearrangement joins TRBV29-1 to TRBJ1-1, with TRBD1 matching 10 bases. With 6 bases clipped from V and 5 bases from J, the junction kept 3 bases outside the gene matches. Germline lookup yields CDR1 SQVTM and CDR2 ANQGSEA. This CDR3 comprises 12 residues. This CDR3 reads CSVGQGGTEAFF. The CDR3 DNA reads TGCAGCGTCGGACAGGGGGGGACTGAAGCTTTCTTT.

The chain carries TRBV28 and TRBJ1-3; tentatively, D is TRBD1 (5 bases). The V end was cut by 3 bases, the J end by 1 base, with 10 bases between. Germline values: CDR1 MDHEN, CDR2 SYDVKM. The CDR3 spans 15 residues. CDR3 residues: CASSLGVTSGNTIYF. The CDR3 DNA reads as TGTGCCAGCAGTTTGGGGGTAACATCTGGAAACACCATATATTTT.

This clonotype was observed many times. This sequence joins TRBV12-3 or TRBV12-4 and TRBJ2-5; no firm D call. Deletions cut 2 bases from V and 10 bases from J, with 11 bases between. The CDR3 spans 12 residues. CDR3 residues: CASSLIPEGQYF. The CDR3 DNA reads TGTGCCAGCAGTTTAATCCCGGAAGGCCAGTACTTC.

This clonotype was detected ten times or more. V is TRBV6-2 or TRBV6-3 and J is TRBJ1-2; D not certain. The ends were cut back, 5 bases at V and 2 bases at J, with 6 bases in the middle. Germline CDR1 is MNHEY and CDR2 is SVGEGT. The length of the CDR3 is 12 residues. CDR3 loop: CASSAINYGYTF. DNA for the CDR3: TGTGCCAGCAGTGCAATCAACTATGGCTACACCTTC.

This chain connects TRBV11-2 to TRBJ2-7, with 9 bases aligning to TRBD2. This CDR3 has 14 residues. Per germline, CDR1 SGHAT and CDR2 FQNNGV. The V gene end was trimmed by 3 bases and the J gene end by 2 bases; junction bases not matched to a gene: 2. Written as DNA, the CDR3 is TGTGCCAGCAGCTTCGGCGGGGGGGCCTACGAGCAGTACTTC. This sequence encodes CASSFGGGAYEQYF.